Listed here are 10 T cell receptor beta chains from one sample, sequenced in a study of Ad26.COV2.S vaccination and SARS-CoV-2 variants. Described treatment: roughly 19 received Ad26.COV2.S at low or high dose, single or two shots; five or six received placebo; per-sample allocation not given. Repertoires come from day 63 after the first vaccine or placebo injection. Profiled with immunoSEQ multiplex PCR; TCRdb holds only in-frame clones, not every one. The sample lists about 680,000 clones; roughly 90% were seen once. The starting material was peripheral blood, obtained in a trial of Ad26.COV2.S vaccine versus placebo. All receptors derive from a person aged 18-60 years who received the Ad26.COV2.S COVID-19 vaccine or a placebo.

The rearrangement uses TRBV10-3 and TRBJ1-1, with D unclear. V lost 7 bases, J lost 4 bases, and 16 bases lay in between. Germline V gives CDR1 ENHRY, CDR2 SYGVKD. The CDR3 runs 14 residues. The CDR3 sequence is CAITEKGEGTEAFF. In DNA, the CDR3 is TGTGCCATCACCGAGAAGGGAGAGGGCACTGAAGCTTTCTTT.

The chain uses TRBV30 and TRBJ1-5; weak D call: TRBD1 (5 bases). The CDR3 spans 15 residues. The germline V gene has CDR1 GTSNPN and CDR2 SVGIG (reference sequence). V lost 2 bases and J lost 5, with 16 bases in between. In DNA form, the CDR3 reads TGTGCCTGGAGTCCCACCGGGACGAAGTATCAGCCCCAGCATTTT. As protein: CAWSPTGTKYQPQHF.

This chain links TRBV18 with TRBJ2-7; D is perhaps TRBD1 (5 bases). Trimming stripped 2 bases from V and 1 base from J, with 15 bases between. Germline values: CDR1 KGHSH, CDR2 LQKENI. This CDR3 contains 16 residues. The CDR3 region has the DNA TGTGCCAGCTCACCAAGGGCCGACAGTGGGTCCTACGAGCAGTACTTC. Protein sequence: CASSPRADSGSYEQYF.

The chain joins TRBV25-1 to TRBJ2-7, with a weak D call TRBD1 (6 bases). V was cut by 4 bases and J by 2 bases, with 15 bases left in between. Germline CDR1 is MGHDK and CDR2 is SYGVNS. This CDR3 has 15 amino acids. The CDR3 region is CASSASRTATYEQYF. In nucleotides, the CDR3 is TGTGCCAGCAGTGCATCCAGGACAGCCACCTACGAGCAGTACTTC.

This clone showed up just once. The chain combines TRBV5-8 with TRBJ2-2, with 13 nucleotides matching TRBD2. Germline CDR1 is SGHTS and CDR2 is YDEGEE. This CDR3 comprises 16 residues. V lost 3 bases and J lost 2; bases outside the gene matches: 1. The CDR3 bases are TGTGCCAGCAGCTCGGGACTAGCGGGAAACACCGGGGAGCTGTTTTTT. As protein: CASSSGLAGNTGELFF.

The V call is TRBV7-9, the J call TRBJ2-7; D unresolved. The length of the CDR3 is 14 residues. Trimming left V 3 bases short and J 0 bases short, with 9 bases between. Germline V gives CDR1 SEHNR, CDR2 FQNEAQ (reference sequence). The CDR3 spells CASSFLASSYEQYF. CDR3 coding DNA: TGTGCCAGCAGCTTCCTGGCAAGCTCCTACGAGCAGTACTTC. Complete variable domain (other parts from reference TRBV7-9 and TRBJ2-7): DTGVSQNPRHKITKRGQNVTFRCDPISEHNRLYWYRQTLGQGPEFLTYFQNEAQLEKSRLLSDRFSAERPKGSFSTLEIQRTEQGDSAMYLCASSFLASSYEQYFGPGTRLTVT.

This clone was recorded only once. This chain joins TRBV29-1 and TRBJ2-3; TRBD2 matches 8 bases. J lost 1 base, V lost 6 bases, and 9 bases had no gene match. The CDR3 loop spans 15 amino acids. Germline CDR1 and CDR2: SQVTM and ANQGSEA. CDR3 sequence: CSVSDPRGGTDTQYF. The CDR3 nucleotides are TGCAGCGTATCAGATCCGCGGGGGGGCACAGATACGCAGTATTTT.

The rearrangement links TRBV4-3 to TRBJ2-3; tentative D call: TRBD2 (6 bases). The CDR3 is 16 residues long. The germline V gene encodes CDR1 LGHNA and CDR2 YSLEER. The V end lost 5 bases, the J end lost 0 bases, and 15 bases lay between the germline ends. The CDR3 sequence is CASSVIAAASTDTQYF. CDR3 nucleotides: TGCGCCAGCAGCGTTATAGCGGCAGCGAGCACAGATACGCAGTATTTT.

The chain combines TRBV6-5 with TRBJ1-4; D is uncertain. V was pared by 2 bases and J by 10 bases, with 14 bases between. The CDR3 runs 14 residues. Germline V gene data show CDR1 as MNHEY and CDR2 as SVGAGI. The CDR3 sequence: CASSYTNEFGKLFF. The CDR3 DNA follows: TGTGCCAGCAGTTACACCAACGAGTTCGGAAAACTGTTTTTT.

This clone has only a few counts. The gene calls are TRBV7-3 and TRBJ1-2; TRBD1 matches at 8 bases. Germline CDR1 reads SGHTA; CDR2 reads FQGTGA. V lost 5 bases to trimming and J lost 4 bases; unmatched junction nucleotides: 3. The CDR3 totals 13 residues. The CDR3 nucleotides read TGTGCCAGCAGCCCAGGGGGCCCCTATGGCTACACCTTC. It codes for CASSPGGPYGYTF.